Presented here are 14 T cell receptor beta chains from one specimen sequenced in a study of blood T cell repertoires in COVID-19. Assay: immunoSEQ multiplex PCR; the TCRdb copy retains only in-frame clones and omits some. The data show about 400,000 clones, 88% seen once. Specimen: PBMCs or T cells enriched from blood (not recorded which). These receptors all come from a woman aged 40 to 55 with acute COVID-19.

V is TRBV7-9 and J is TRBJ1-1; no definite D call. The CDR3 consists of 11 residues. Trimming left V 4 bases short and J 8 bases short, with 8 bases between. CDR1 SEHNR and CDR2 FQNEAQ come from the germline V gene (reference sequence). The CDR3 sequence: CASSSQTEAFF. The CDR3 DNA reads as TGTGCCAGCAGCTCACAGACAGAAGCTTTCTTT.

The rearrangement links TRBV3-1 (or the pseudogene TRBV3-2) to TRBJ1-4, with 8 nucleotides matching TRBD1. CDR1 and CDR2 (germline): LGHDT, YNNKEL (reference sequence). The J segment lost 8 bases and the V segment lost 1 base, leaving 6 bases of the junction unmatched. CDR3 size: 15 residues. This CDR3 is CASSQVSRGQEKLFF. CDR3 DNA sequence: TGTGCCAGCAGCCAAGTTTCCAGGGGGCAAGAAAAACTGTTTTTT.

The CDR3 sequence is CASSERQGVWEKLFF. In DNA form, the CDR3 reads TGCGCCAGCAGTGAGAGACAGGGGGTTTGGGAAAAACTGTTTTTT. This chain uses TRBV10-2 with TRBJ1-4; 9 nucleotides line up with TRBD1. Germline CDR1 reads WSHSY; CDR2 reads SAAADI. The CDR3 runs to 15 residues. The V segment lost 2 bases and the J segment 8 bases; nucleotides outside the gene matches: 6.

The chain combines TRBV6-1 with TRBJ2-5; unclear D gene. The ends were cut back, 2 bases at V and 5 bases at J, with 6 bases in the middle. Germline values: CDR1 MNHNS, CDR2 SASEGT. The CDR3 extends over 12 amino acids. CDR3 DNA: TGTGCCAGCAGTGAAAATAGTGAGACCCAGTACTTC. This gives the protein CASSENSETQYF.

CDR3 amino acids: CATSRNSQGGNGYTF. For the CDR3, the DNA is TGTGCCACCAGCAGAAATTCTCAGGGTGGAAATGGCTACACCTTC. The V call is TRBV15, the J call TRBJ1-2, with a weak D call TRBD1 (5 bases). The germline V gene has CDR1 LNHNV and CDR2 YYDKDF (reference sequence). The CDR3 contains 15 residues. Trimming stripped 2 bases from V and 6 bases from J, with 16 bases between.

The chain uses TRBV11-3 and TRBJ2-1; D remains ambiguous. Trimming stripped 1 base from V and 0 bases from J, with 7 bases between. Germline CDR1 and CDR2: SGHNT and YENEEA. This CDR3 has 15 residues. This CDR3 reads CASSLGRNSYNEQFF. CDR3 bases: TGTGCCAGCAGCTTAGGCAGGAACTCCTACAATGAGCAGTTCTTC.

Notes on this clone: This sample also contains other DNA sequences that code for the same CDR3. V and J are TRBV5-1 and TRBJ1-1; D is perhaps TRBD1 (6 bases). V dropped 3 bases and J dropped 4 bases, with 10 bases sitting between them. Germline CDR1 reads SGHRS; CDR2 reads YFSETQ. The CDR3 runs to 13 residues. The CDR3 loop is CASSSQGSTEAFF. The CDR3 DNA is TGCGCCAGCAGCTCGCAGGGGAGCACTGAAGCTTTCTTT.

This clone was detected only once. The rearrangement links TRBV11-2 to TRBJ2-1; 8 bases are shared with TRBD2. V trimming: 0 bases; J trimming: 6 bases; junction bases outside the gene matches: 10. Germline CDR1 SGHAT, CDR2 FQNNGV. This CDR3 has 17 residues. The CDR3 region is CASSLEWSGGGVNEQFF. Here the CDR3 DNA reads TGTGCCAGCAGCTTAGAGTGGTCCGGGGGGGGCGTCAATGAGCAGTTCTTC.

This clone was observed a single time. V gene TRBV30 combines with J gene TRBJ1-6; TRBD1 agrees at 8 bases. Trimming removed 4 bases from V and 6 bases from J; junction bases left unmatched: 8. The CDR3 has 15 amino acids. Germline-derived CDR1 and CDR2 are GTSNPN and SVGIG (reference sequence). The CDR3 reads CAWTKTGVANSPLHF. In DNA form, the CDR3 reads TGTGCCTGGACAAAGACAGGGGTGGCTAATTCACCCCTCCACTTT.

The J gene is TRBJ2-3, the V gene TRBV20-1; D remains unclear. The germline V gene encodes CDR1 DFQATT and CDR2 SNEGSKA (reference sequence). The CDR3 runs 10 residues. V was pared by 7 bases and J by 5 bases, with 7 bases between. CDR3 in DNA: TGCAGTGGTAACAGAGATACGCAGTATTTT. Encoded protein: CSGNRDTQYF.

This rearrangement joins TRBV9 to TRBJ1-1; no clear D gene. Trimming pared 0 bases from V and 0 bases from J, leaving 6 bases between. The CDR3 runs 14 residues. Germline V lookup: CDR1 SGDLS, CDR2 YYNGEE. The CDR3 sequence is CASSVGVMNTEAFF. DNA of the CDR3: TGTGCCAGCAGCGTAGGCGTGATGAACACTGAAGCTTTCTTT.

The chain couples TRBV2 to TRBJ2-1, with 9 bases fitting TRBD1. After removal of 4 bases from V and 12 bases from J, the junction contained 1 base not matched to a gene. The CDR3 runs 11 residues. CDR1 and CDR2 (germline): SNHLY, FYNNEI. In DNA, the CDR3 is TGTGCCAGCAGTGTACAGGGGGCGCAGTTCTTC. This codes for CASSVQGAQFF.

For the CDR3, the DNA is TGTGCCAGCAGGCGGGACCTGGGGCTGTACACCTTC. Protein sequence: CASRRDLGLYTF. This rearrangement joins TRBV2 to TRBJ1-2; possible D gene TRBD1, 5 bases. The CDR3 totals 12 residues. CDR1 is SNHLY and CDR2 is FYNNEI in the germline V gene. The ends were cut back, 6 bases at V and 11 bases at J, with 16 bases in the middle.

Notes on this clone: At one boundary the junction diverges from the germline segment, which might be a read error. CDR3 protein: CASCLEGQGVRGYTF. The CDR3, as DNA: TGCGCCAGCTGCTTGGAGGGACAGGGCGTCCGGGGCTACACCTTC. This chain connects TRBV5-1 to TRBJ1-2; 9 bases are shared with TRBD1. The CDR3 loop spans 15 amino acids. CDR1 is SGHRS and CDR2 is YFSETQ in the germline V gene.